The T cell receptor (beta chain) under discussion was sequenced for a study of response to subunit inactivated influenza vaccine. TCRdb used MiXCR to reprocess the RT-PCR reads, holding one entry per CDR3 protein. The repertoire has around 570,000 distinct CDR3 sequences, approximately 7.1% of them found once; the top ten carry about an eighth. As for this clonotype: Its antigen is currently unknown.

Study-wide points: Authors suggested seasonal influenza vaccinations each recruit few new T cells.

The V segment lost 5 bases and the J segment 7 bases; nucleotides outside the gene matches: 12. CDR1 SGHAT and CDR2 FQNNGV come from the germline V gene. The CDR3 extends over 16 amino acids. Material: PBMCs from blood, obtained approximately 25 months after vaccination. J is TRBJ2-2 and V is TRBV11-2; 8 bases align to TRBD1. The sequence derives from a man between 50 and 69 years old who received an inactivated influenza vaccine. DNA for the CDR3: TGTGCCAGCAGCCGAACGACAGGGGCCAGCGGCGGGGAGCTGTTTTTT. Protein product: CASSRTTGASGGELFF.